Below, 26 T cell receptor beta chains from the same sample are listed, as sequenced in a study of shared clonotypes between healthy human individuals. Some clones are missing from TCRdb's copy, which holds only in-frame ones; the method was immunoSEQ multiplex PCR. The table lists some 1.1 million clones, 70% to 85% of them singletons. Source material: memory CD4+ T cells from PBMCs. Noted subset: CD45RA-negative fraction. These receptors all come from a man between 18 and 35 years old in good health. Some clones in this sample may be carry-over from other donors' samples.

The genes are TRBV7-2 and TRBJ2-7; D is unresolved. This CDR3 spans 13 amino acids. Germline values: CDR1 SGHTA, CDR2 FQGNSA. Trimming pared 5 bases from V and 0 bases from J, leaving 8 bases between. Here the CDR3 DNA reads TGTGCCAGCAGCCCGGACCCCTCCTACGAGCAGTACTTC. It encodes CASSPDPSYEQYF.

The rearrangement links TRBV28 to TRBJ1-3; D not resolved. The germline V gene encodes CDR1 MDHEN and CDR2 SYDVKM. The CDR3 spans 15 residues. Trimming took off 4 bases at V and 1 base at J, with 11 bases between the two ends. This CDR3 reads CASSSPTASGNTIYF. CDR3 bases: TGTGCCAGCAGTTCCCCTACAGCTTCTGGAAACACCATATATTTT.

In the case of this clone: The same CDR3 also results from other DNA sequences found in this sample. This rearrangement joins TRBV28 to TRBJ2-7, with 7 bases lining up with TRBD2. Germline V gene lookup returns CDR1 MDHEN and CDR2 SYDVKM. CDR3 length: 14 residues. The J segment lost 2 bases and the V segment lost 4 bases, leaving 5 bases of the junction unmatched. CDR3 nucleotide sequence: TGTGCCAGCAGTTCCCCTAGCGGCCCCTACGAGCAGTACTTC. Translated: CASSSPSGPYEQYF.

This sequence joins TRBV18 and TRBJ2-5, with a tentative D call TRBD1 (6 bases). V lost 0 bases to trimming and J lost 5 bases, with 22 bases between them. The CDR3 has 18 amino acids. Germline V gene data show CDR1 as KGHSH and CDR2 as LQKENI. The CDR3 DNA sequence: TGTGCCAGCTCACCACCTGTTCAGGGGAACGGACAAGCGGAGACCCAGTACTTC. Protein product: CASSPPVQGNGQAETQYF.

The rearrangement joins TRBV9 to TRBJ2-5; D uncertain. The J call is in doubt because the DNA end fits TRBJ2-7 better. The germline gives CDR1 SGDLS, CDR2 YYNGEE. The CDR3 sequence is 13 residues long. The chain's CDR3 is CASSLGHTYEQYF. The CDR3 nucleotides read TGTGCCAGCAGTCTGGGCCACACCTACGAGCAGTACTTC.

The table lists this clone with a few counts. The chain uses TRBV10-1 and TRBJ1-2, with 9 bases identical to TRBD1. Germline CDR1 is WNHNN and CDR2 is SYGVQD (reference sequence). J was trimmed by 2 bases and V by 7 bases; bases with no gene match: 2. The CDR3 totals 13 residues. CDR3 DNA: TGCGCCAGCACCGGGACAGGGAACTATGGCTACACCTTC. Protein sequence: CASTGTGNYGYTF.

The chain uses TRBV7-2 and TRBJ2-7; TRBD1 matches at 7 bases. The V gene end was trimmed by 5 bases and the J gene end by 6 bases; junction bases not matched to a gene: 10. Germline V CDR1 and CDR2: SGHTA, FQGNSA. CDR3 length: 14 residues. CDR3 sequence reads: CASSPTGIYVEQYF. CDR3 in DNA: TGTGCCAGCAGCCCGACAGGGATTTATGTCGAGCAGTACTTC.

Worth noting for this clone: Other DNA sequences in this sample translate to the same CDR3. The V call is TRBV15, the J call TRBJ1-5; D is undetermined. Germline CDR1 is LNHNV and CDR2 is YYDKDF (reference sequence). The CDR3 is 16 amino acids. Trimming removed 0 bases at V and 0 bases at J, with 9 bases between. The CDR3 DNA follows: TGTGCCACCAGCAGAGATGGAGGAAGTAGCAATCAGCCCCAGCATTTT. Protein: CATSRDGGSSNQPQHF.

This chain joins TRBV2 and TRBJ2-2; 9 nucleotides line up with TRBD1. Per the germline V gene, CDR1 is SNHLY and CDR2 is FYNNEI. J lost 5 bases, V lost 6 bases, and 4 bases had no gene match. The CDR3 runs 14 residues. CDR3 in DNA: TGTGCCAGCAGGGGGACAGGGTGGACCGGGGAGCTGTTTTTT. Translation gives CASRGTGWTGELFF. Full variable domain (rest looked up from reference TRBV2 and TRBJ2-2): EPEVTQTPSHQVTQMGQEVILRCVPISNHLYFYWYRQILGQKVEFLVSFYNNEISEKSEIFDDQFSVERPDGSNFTLKIRSTKLEDSAMYFCASRGTGWTGELFFGEGSRLTVL.

The chain joins TRBV5-6 to TRBJ1-2; possible D gene TRBD1, 5 bases. Germline assignment: CDR1 SGHDT and CDR2 YYEEEE. V gave up 4 bases and J gave up 8 bases, with 15 bases separating them. The length of the CDR3 is 13 residues. Written as DNA, the CDR3 is TGTGCCAGCAGCACAAGACCCAGGGAGGGCTACACCTTC. This sequence encodes CASSTRPREGYTF.

Note on this clone: This may be a read error: a much more frequent sequence differs by one nucleotide. The chain combines TRBV11-2 with TRBJ2-7; D might be TRBD1 (5 bases). Trimming removed 0 bases from V and 6 bases from J, with 12 bases in between. CDR3 length: 14 residues. Germline V gene sequence: CDR1 SGHAT, CDR2 FQNNGV. CDR3 bases: TGTGCCAGCAGCTTAGACAGGGTAGCCGGCGAGCAGTACTTC. This codes for CASSLDRVAGEQYF.

The chain combines TRBV5-1 with TRBJ1-4, with D possibly matching TRBD1 (5 bases). The V end lost 0 bases, the J end lost 4 bases, and 13 bases lay between the germline ends. Germline CDR1 reads SGHRS; CDR2 reads YFSETQ. This CDR3 spans 16 amino acids. The CDR3 protein is CASSLARGYNNEKLFF. In DNA, the CDR3 is TGCGCCAGCAGCTTGGCGCGGGGGTACAATAATGAAAAACTGTTTTTT.

CDR3 sequence reads: CASSLVGPVGQGARNTIYF. Here the CDR3 DNA reads TGTGCCAGCAGCTTAGTCGGGCCCGTGGGACAGGGGGCGAGAAACACCATATATTTT. The rearrangement joins TRBV7-2 to TRBJ1-3; 12 bases are shared with TRBD1. CDR3 size: 19 residues. From germline, CDR1 is SGHTA and CDR2 FQGNSA. With 1 base clipped from V and 5 bases from J, the junction kept 12 bases outside the gene matches.

V and J are TRBV25-1 and TRBJ2-3; 10 nucleotides line up with TRBD2. The CDR3 is made up of 17 amino acids. CDR1 is MGHDK, CDR2 SYGVNS, per germline. Trimming took 8 bases from V and 6 from J; bases not matched to a gene: 17. The CDR3 DNA sequence: TGTGCCAGCGCCGAGGGAGCGGGAGGGCCACAGGAGGATACGCAGTATTTT. It translates to CASAEGAGGPQEDTQYF.

CDR3 sequence (DNA): TGTGCCAGCTCGACCGGGACAGGGATCGCCGGGGAGCTGTTTTTT. Protein sequence: CASSTGTGIAGELFF. The chain recombines TRBV18 with TRBJ2-2; 9 nucleotides agree with TRBD1. This CDR3 has 15 amino acids. Germline V gene data show CDR1 as KGHSH and CDR2 as LQKENI. V lost 6 bases to trimming and J lost 6 bases; unmatched junction nucleotides: 8.

This clone was seen a handful of times. The rearrangement uses TRBV7-9 and TRBJ1-2; a possible D gene is TRBD1 (5 bases). Trimming took 8 bases from V and 4 from J, leaving 14 bases between them. Looked up from germline, CDR1 is SEHNR and CDR2 is FQNEAQ (reference sequence). This CDR3 comprises 13 residues. CDR3 sequence (DNA): TGTGCCAGCCAGAAGGGTCAGGGCTATGGCTACACCTTC. Encoded protein: CASQKGQGYGYTF.

The V call is TRBV30, the J call TRBJ2-2; either TRBD1 or TRBD2 may supply D (5 bases each). Per the germline V gene, CDR1 is GTSNPN and CDR2 is SVGIG (reference sequence). This CDR3 comprises 16 residues. Trimming removed 6 bases at V and 4 bases at J, with 21 bases between. The CDR3 sequence is CACKVYSAGTTGELFF. In DNA, the CDR3 is TGTGCCTGCAAAGTCTACAGTGCTGGGACCACCGGGGAGCTGTTTTTT.

This clone has only a few counts. The chain uses TRBV28 and TRBJ2-7; 8 bases map to TRBD2. The ends lost 5 bases at V and 4 bases at J; junction bases unmatched: 7. Germline lookup yields CDR1 MDHEN and CDR2 SYDVKM. The CDR3 length is 14 residues. The DNA of the CDR3 is TGTGCCAGCAGTAATCGGGAGGGGGTTTACGAGCAGTACTTC. Translation: CASSNREGVYEQYF.

The chain is built from TRBV27 and TRBJ2-1, with 11 bases that match TRBD1. V dropped 7 bases and J dropped 6; count of bases not matched to a gene: 11. In germline, CDR1 is MNHEY, CDR2 SMNVEV (reference sequence). This CDR3 comprises 16 residues. CDR3 residues: CASTTTGTGGINEQFF. CDR3 nucleotide sequence: TGTGCCAGCACTACCACCGGGACAGGGGGTATCAATGAGCAGTTCTTC.

Note on this clone: A much larger clone lies one base from this, so it may be a read error. The same CDR3 is also encoded by other DNA sequences in this sample. V and J are TRBV30 and TRBJ2-5; the match to TRBD2 covers 8 bases. Germline values: CDR1 GTSNPN, CDR2 SVGIG (reference sequence). The CDR3 is 12 residues long. CDR3 in DNA: TGTGCCTGGAGCCCCGGGGGGGAGACCCAATACTTC. This encodes CAWSPGGETQYF.

This CDR3 reads CASSSTGGHRADTQYF. Written as DNA, the CDR3 is TGTGCCAGCAGCTCCACAGGGGGCCACCGAGCAGATACGCAGTATTTT. The rearrangement joins TRBV7-6 to TRBJ2-3; 9 positions match TRBD1. V lost 4 bases, J lost 4 bases, and 9 bases stayed unmatched. The CDR3 runs to 16 residues. Germline V gene lookup returns CDR1 SGHVS and CDR2 FNYEAQ.

Of note for this clone: Other nucleotide sequences from this sample produce the same CDR3. The chain carries TRBV19 and TRBJ2-3, with 10 positions matching TRBD2. The CDR3 consists of 16 residues. J lost 0 bases, V lost 1 base, and 1 base had no gene match. CDR1 and CDR2 from the germline V gene are LNHDA and SQIVND (reference sequence). For the CDR3, the DNA is TGTGCCAGTAGTATAGGGACTAGCGGAAGCACAGATACGCAGTATTTT. As protein: CASSIGTSGSTDTQYF. The complete variable domain, with remaining parts taken from reference TRBV19 and TRBJ2-3, reads DGGITQSPKYLFRKEGQNVTLSCEQNLNHDAMYWYRQDPGQGLRLIYYSQIVNDFQKGDIAEGYSVSREKKESFPLTVTSAQKNPTAFYLCASSIGTSGSTDTQYFGPGTRLTVL.

The chain combines TRBV28 with TRBJ1-5; maybe TRBD1 (5 bases). Germline assignment: CDR1 MDHEN and CDR2 SYDVKM. V lost 7 bases and J lost 2, with 9 bases in between. The CDR3 is made up of 13 amino acids. The CDR3 reads CASNDSGNQPQHF. The CDR3 DNA sequence: TGTGCCAGCAACGACAGTGGCAATCAGCCCCAGCATTTT. Full variable domain (outside the CDR3, taken from reference TRBV28 and TRBJ1-5): DVKVTQSSRYLVKRTGEKVFLECVQDMDHENMFWYRQDPGLGLRLIYFSYDVKMKEKGDIPEGYSVSREKKERFSLILESASTNQTSMYLCASNDSGNQPQHFGDGTRLSIL.

V usage is TRBV5-1 and J usage is TRBJ2-4; 7 bases line up with TRBD1. Germline lookup yields CDR1 SGHRS and CDR2 YFSETQ. The ends lost 2 bases at V and 9 bases at J; junction bases unmatched: 5. This CDR3 region has 13 residues. CDR3 sequence (DNA): TGCGCCAGCAGCTTACCGGGACAGACCATTCAGTACTTC. Its protein product is CASSLPGQTIQYF.

The V call is TRBV14, the J call TRBJ2-4; no reliable D call. Trimming left V 4 bases short and J 3 bases short, with 10 bases between. CDR1 is SGHDN, CDR2 FVKESK, per germline. The CDR3 extends over 14 amino acids. The CDR3 DNA reads as TGTGCCAGCAGCCCCCGGCGAAACAAAAACATTCAGTACTTC. Protein sequence: CASSPRRNKNIQYF.

Only one count was recorded for this clone. It is likely a read error: a sequence one base away is far more abundant. Additional DNA sequences in this sample encode the identical CDR3. The gene calls are TRBV6-5 and TRBJ1-1, with 7 bases lining up with TRBD1. The CDR3 is 16 residues long. From germline, CDR1 is MNHEY and CDR2 SVGAGI. Germline trimming cut 3 bases from V and 2 bases from J; bases unmatched to any gene: 9. Here the CDR3 DNA reads TGTGCCAGCAGTTATTCGAGGGGACAGCCTAACACTGAAGCTTTCTTT. Protein sequence: CASSYSRGQPNTEAFF.